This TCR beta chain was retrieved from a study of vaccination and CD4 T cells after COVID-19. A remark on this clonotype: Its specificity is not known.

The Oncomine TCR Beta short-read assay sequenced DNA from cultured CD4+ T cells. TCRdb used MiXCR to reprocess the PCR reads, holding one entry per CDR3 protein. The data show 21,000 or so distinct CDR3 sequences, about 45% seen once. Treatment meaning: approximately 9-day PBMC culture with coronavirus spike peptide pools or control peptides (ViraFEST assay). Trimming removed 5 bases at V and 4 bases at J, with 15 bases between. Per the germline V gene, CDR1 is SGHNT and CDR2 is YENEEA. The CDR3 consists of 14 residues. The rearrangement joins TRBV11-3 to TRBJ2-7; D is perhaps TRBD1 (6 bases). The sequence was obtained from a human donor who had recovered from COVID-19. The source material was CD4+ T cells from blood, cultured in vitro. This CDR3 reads CASSQAGANYEQYF. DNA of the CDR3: TGTGCCAGCAGCCAAGCAGGGGCTAATTACGAGCAGTACTTC. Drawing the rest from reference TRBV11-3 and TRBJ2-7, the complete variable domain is EAGVVQSPRYKIIEKKQPVAFWCNPISGHNTLYWYLQNLGQGPELLIRYENEEAVDDSQLPKDRFSAERLKGVDSTLKIQPAELGDSAVYLCASSQAGANYEQYFGPGTRLTVT.